The present T cell receptor beta chain was sequenced within a study of human T cells and chemical hapten exposure. Looking at the study overall: 2% DPC applied to a 2 cm by 2 cm arm area sensitized donors. Study findings and constraints: Controls had significantly fewer large CDR3 similarity clusters than were formed by expanded TCRs.

A remark on this clonotype: Its antigen remains unidentified.

As the library was built, unique molecular identifiers were attached to individual cDNA molecules. In the original processing: A per-sample median of 95,638 TCRs was observed, with a range of about 20,000 to 700,000. Each CDR3 protein gets one entry after TCRdb re-called the RACE reads with MiXCR. It is TCRdb's table, rather than the study itself, that gives the V and J calls and clone size. Among about 120,000 distinct CDR3 sequences listed, about 11% were seen once. Trimming took off 1 base at V and 6 bases at J, with 18 bases between the two ends. CDR3 length equals 16 residues. Looked up from germline, CDR1 is SGHTA and CDR2 is FQGNSA. The time point denotes: patch test 3, about 24 weeks after DPC sensitization. The sample's treatment: therapeutic diphenylcyclopropenone sensitization with weekly scalp DPC.

The clonotype was recovered from a woman aged 50 to 60 with alopecia areata. Some clones in this sample may be carry-over from other donors' samples. This sequence joins TRBV7-2 and TRBJ2-5; D possibly matches TRBD1 or TRBD2 (5 bases each). The sequences come from whole blood, collected in connection with sensitization to the hapten diphenylcyclopropenone (DPC). This CDR3 reads CASSLVAPSRGKTQYF. CDR3 in DNA: TGTGCCAGCAGCTTAGTGGCGCCTTCGAGGGGAAAGACCCAGTACTTC.